A selection of T cell receptor beta chains follows, all from one sample in a study of blood T cell repertoires in COVID-19. Sequencing was performed with immunoSEQ multiplex PCR; in TCRdb, only in-frame clones are kept and a portion is missing. Among 250,000 or so clones listed, 80% to 85% were seen once. The sequenced sample was PBMCs or T cells enriched from blood (not recorded which). The receptor set was obtained from a man aged 45 to 65 who had recovered from COVID-19. Both conserved end residues are part of each CDR3. The order of the fields is D gene, clone size, J gene, V gene, CDR3 DNA, CDR3 protein. A D gene is named only where the DNA matches it firmly. The size of a clone is reported for some rows only, either as once, few or many, or as a class for expanded clones.

>TRBD2|.|TRBJ2-1|TRBV3-1/TRBV3-2
TGTGCCAGCAGCCAAACTAGCGGGACAAATTATGAGCAGTTCTTC
CASSQTSGTNYEQFF
>TRBD1|.|TRBJ1-1|TRBV5-1
TGCGCCAGCAGCCCCGGACAGGGGGCCTACACTGAAGCTTTCTTT
CASSPGQGAYTEAFF
>.|once|TRBJ1-1|TRBV12-5
TGTGCTAGTGGTCCTCCACGGACAGTAAGGGCTGAAGCTTTCTTT
CASGPPRTVRAEAFF
>TRBD1|.|TRBJ1-6|TRBV7-3
TGTGCCAGCAGCTGGCGGACAGGACACAGCTCCTATAATTCACCCCTCCACTTT
CASSWRTGHSSYNSPLHF
>.|once|TRBJ1-1|TRBV12-3/TRBV12-4
TGTGCCAGCAGTCCCCAGCGTGGTACTGAAGCTTTCTTT
CASSPQRGTEAFF
>TRBD1|.|TRBJ2-4|TRBV5-8
TGTGCCAGCAGCCCGGGACAGGGAAACATTCAGTACTTC
CASSPGQGNIQYF
>.|.|TRBJ2-2|TRBV6-4
TGTGCCAGCGGGGCCTCGGGGAACACCGGGGAGCTGTTTTTT
CASGASGNTGELFF
>.|.|TRBJ2-3|TRBV9
TGTGCCAGCAGCGTAGCTTATCGCGGAGATACGCAGTATTTT
CASSVAYRGDTQYF
>.|few|TRBJ2-7|TRBV27
TGTGCCAGCGGAGGCTACGAGCAGTACTTC
CASGGYEQYF
>TRBD2|once|TRBJ2-1|TRBV29-1
TGCAGCGTTGTAAGGACTAGCGGGGGGGTAGCGGATGAGCAGTTCTTC
CSVVRTSGGVADEQFF
>TRBD1|.|TRBJ2-7|TRBV6-6
TGTGCCAGCAGTTACCCGGGACAGGGACACTACGAGCAGTACTTC
CASSYPGQGHYEQYF
>.|.|TRBJ2-4|TRBV9
TGTGCCAGCAGCCGAGAACAGGGTAAAAACATTCAGTACTTC
CASSREQGKNIQYF
>TRBD2|.|TRBJ2-1|TRBV4-3
TGCGCCAGCAGCCATTTAGCGGGAGTATACAATGAGCAGTTCTTC
CASSHLAGVYNEQFF
>TRBD1|.|TRBJ2-7|TRBV7-2
TGTGCCAGCAGCTTACTCGGACAGGGGGCCTTTTACGAGCAGTACTTC
CASSLLGQGAFYEQYF
>TRBD1|few|TRBJ1-1|TRBV2
TGTGCCAGCAAAGTAGAGACAGGGGGATCTGAAGCTTTCTTT
CASKVETGGSEAFF
>.|.|TRBJ2-7|TRBV4-2
TGTGCCAGCAGCCAAGACCCCAATAGAGAGCAGTACTTC
CASSQDPNREQYF
>TRBD2|once|TRBJ2-3|TRBV5-1
TGCGCCAGCAGCCCCGGACTAGCCCCGGGGGGTACAGATACGCAGTATTTT
CASSPGLAPGGTDTQYF
>.|.|TRBJ2-2|TRBV9
TGTGCCAGCAGCGGAGTGGCGAGCGCCGGGGAGCTGTTTTTT
CASSGVASAGELFF
>.|.|TRBJ2-1|TRBV11-2
TGTGCCAGCGAAGAGGCCCTCTCCTACAATGAGCAGTTCTTC
CASEEALSYNEQFF
>.|.|TRBJ1-1|TRBV6-4
TGTGCCAGCAGGGGTCGAGGGAACACTGAAGCTTTCTTT
CASRGRGNTEAFF
>TRBD1|.|TRBJ1-3|TRBV11-3
TGTGCCAGCAGCTTGGGGACAGGTGGAAACACCATATATTTT
CASSLGTGGNTIYF
>.|.|TRBJ1-4|TRBV18
TGTGCCAGCTCACCGTTTTCAGGGAGGGACTGGGAAAAACTGTTTTTT
CASSPFSGRDWEKLFF
>TRBD1|.|TRBJ1-2|TRBV2
TGTGCCAGCTTGGGACAGGGCTATGGCTACACCTTC
CASLGQGYGYTF
>.|.|TRBJ2-1|TRBV14
TGTGCCAGCAGCCAAGATGGGCTAGCCAACGAGTGGCAGTTCTTC
CASSQDGLANEWQFF
>.|.|TRBJ2-5|TRBV4-2
TGTGCCAGCAGCCCGAGCGGGCGAGAGACCCAGTACTTC
CASSPSGRETQYF
>.|.|TRBJ1-6|TRBV6-4
TGTGCCAGCAGTGCTCAGGTGAATAATTCACCCCTCCACTTT
CASSAQVNNSPLHF
>TRBD1|once|TRBJ2-2|TRBV7-9
TGTGCCAGCAGGGCGAGGGCACAGGGGGAGAGCACCGGGGAGCTGTTTTTT
CASRARAQGESTGELFF
>.|.|TRBJ2-5|TRBV5-1
TGCGCCAGCAGCTTGGAAGGCGGCAGACAAGAGACCCAGTACTTC
CASSLEGGRQETQYF
>.|once|TRBJ1-2|TRBV12-3/TRBV12-4
TGTGCCAGCAGTCCGAGCGGGGAAGGTGGCTACACCTTC
CASSPSGEGGYTF
>TRBD2|.|TRBJ2-1|TRBV7-3
TGTGCCAGCAGCCCCCGGGGGGGCGGCTACAATGAGCAGTTCTTC
CASSPRGGGYNEQFF
>TRBD2|once|TRBJ2-5|TRBV14
TGTGCCAGCAGCCAAGGAAAACTAGCGGGAGTAGAGACCCAGTACTTC
CASSQGKLAGVETQYF
>TRBD1|.|TRBJ2-3|TRBV14
TGTGCCAGCAGCCAAGCTACAGGGGGCCTCACAGATACGCAGTATTTT
CASSQATGGLTDTQYF
>.|.|TRBJ2-5|TRBV29-1
TGCAGCGTTCCCCCGGGTGGGGGGAGGGAGACCCAGTACTTC
CSVPPGGGRETQYF
>.|.|TRBJ1-1|TRBV19
TGTGCCAGTAGTATAGATTTTAACAGGGTGGACACTGAAGCTTTCTTT
CASSIDFNRVDTEAFF
>.|once|TRBJ2-1|TRBV12-3/TRBV12-4
TGTGCCAGCAGGATGACCCGAGGTGAGCAGTTCTTC
CASRMTRGEQFF
>.|.|TRBJ2-7|TRBV27
TGTGCCAGCAGTATTAGACCAGGGCGCGAGCAGTACTTC
CASSIRPGREQYF
>.|.|TRBJ1-1|TRBV7-8
TGTGCCAGCAGACTTACAGTGAACACTGAAGCTTTCTTT
CASRLTVNTEAFF
>.|.|TRBJ1-4|TRBV3-1/TRBV3-2
TGTGCCAGTCAGAGCTTGTACGGAGCTAATGAAAAACTGTTTTTT
CASQSLYGANEKLFF
>TRBD1|.|TRBJ1-1|TRBV2
TGTGCCAGCAGTTCGACAGGGGTAATGAACACTGAAGCTTTCTTT
CASSSTGVMNTEAFF
>.|.|TRBJ2-5|TRBV15
TGTGCCACCAGGGTCCAGGGCCAAGAGACCCAGTACTTC
CATRVQGQETQYF
>TRBD1|.|TRBJ1-6|TRBV11-2
TGTGCCAGCAGCTCCGAGGGACAGGGTGGATCACCCCTCCACTTT
CASSSEGQGGSPLHF
>TRBD1|.|TRBJ1-1|TRBV18
TGTGCCAGCTCACCCGGGACAGGGGGCGCAGGCACTGAAGCTTTCTTT
CASSPGTGGAGTEAFF
>.|.|TRBJ2-1|TRBV7-9
TGTGCCAGCAGCTTACGCGGGCTGGATGAGCAGTTCTTC
CASSLRGLDEQFF
>TRBD1|once|TRBJ2-2|TRBV27
TGTGCCAGCCTCAACATTCTCAGGGGGCCCGGGGAGCTGTTTTTT
CASLNILRGPGELFF
>TRBD2|once|TRBJ2-6|TRBV4-2
TGTGCCAGCACCAGACTAGCGGGAGGGCCCCAATCTGGGGCCAACGTCCTGACTTTC
CASTRLAGGPQSGANVLTF
>TRBD2|.|TRBJ2-2|TRBV6-4
TGTGCCAGCAGCCCCGGGACTAGCGGGGCCGGGGAGCTGTTTTTT
CASSPGTSGAGELFF
>TRBD2|.|TRBJ2-1|TRBV24-1
TGTGCCACCAGTGATTTGGGCGGGCGGGAGAACTCCTACAATGAGCAGTTCTTC
CATSDLGGRENSYNEQFF
>TRBD1|.|TRBJ1-1|TRBV19
TGTGCCAGTAGTAGACAGGGGGCGCCGAACACTGAAGCTTTCTTT
CASSRQGAPNTEAFF
>TRBD2|.|TRBJ2-3|TRBV4-2
TGTGCCAGCAGCCGAACATTAGCGGGAGCCGGAACAGATACGCAGTATTTT
CASSRTLAGAGTDTQYF
>.|.|TRBJ1-3|TRBV6-5
TGTGCCAGTGTGGCCCCTGGAAACACCATATATTTT
CASVAPGNTIYF
>TRBD2|few|TRBJ2-3|TRBV7-2
TGTGCCAGCAGCTTTACTAGCGGGGTCACAGATACGCAGTATTTT
CASSFTSGVTDTQYF
>TRBD1|.|TRBJ2-3|TRBV28
TGTGCCAGCAGTTCGGTGACAGGGGGCGCAGATACGCAGTATTTT
CASSSVTGGADTQYF
>.|.|TRBJ2-7|TRBV6-1
TGTGCCAGCAGTGAATTTGGAGGGACAGCCGCCTACGAGCAGTACTTC
CASSEFGGTAAYEQYF
>.|.|TRBJ2-1|TRBV19
TGTGCCACTGAGACAGTGACGAATGAGCAGTTCTTC
CATETVTNEQFF